This T cell receptor beta chain was documented in a study of T cell responses to AZD1222 COVID-19 vaccine (dated by TCRdb to about 2021). General notes on the study: AZD1222 recipients given second doses at about 4 weeks or at about 12 weeks were pooled, since spike-specific TCR depth and breadth were not found to differ between the two schedules. Trial participants were enrolled into age subgroups of 18-55, 56-69 and 70-plus years, which contained approximately 150, 28 and 58 TCR-sequenced participants, respectively. A total of around 240 trial participants underwent TCR sequencing, of whom nearly 210 received two doses of AZD1222 and some 25 received two doses of the MenACWY control vaccine.

With respect to this clone: Its antigen is currently not known. No quality values exist for individual bases; no much larger clone is one base distant.

The CDR3 regions of human TCRbeta chains were analyzed by immunosequencing. For the original study's pipeline: TCRs in the repertoires were matched against a reference library of SARS-CoV-2-specific TCRs that had been generated with the MIRA antigen-specificity platform. Breadth meant the fraction of unique TCRs that were SARS-CoV-2-associated, whereas depth meant the fraction of total T cells that were SARS-CoV-2-associated. Using the MIRA data, every spike-specific TCR was mapped to the spike region that the TCR reacted to and assigned to either a CD4 or a CD8 class. Log10-transformed breadth and depth values were compared by one-way ANOVA with Sidak's multiple comparisons tests. The table was pulled from immuneACCESS by TCRdb, which kept in-frame rearrangements only. Such tables lose some clones; where checked, under half of the loss comes from unresolved V genes, and the rest has no known cause. V and J calls and clone size are those listed in that table; D and trimming were worked out from the DNA. This sample is represented by 90,000 to 140,000 clones; more than 75% of them were singletons. In total, the top ten clones hold around 5% of the sample.

The germline V gene yields SGHRS for CDR1 and YFSETQ for CDR2. From the cysteine through the phenylalanine, the CDR3 covers 18 amino acids. Kept here is only the CDR3 DNA, which spans 54 bases and is read in frame from base 1. Trimming costs V 0 bases and J 0 bases, and their ends lie 18 bases apart. The study at large found these results: Most participants were white British and females outnumbered males, and the authors suggested that clonal diversity may have been underestimated. A significant rise in spike-specific TCR breadth and depth was observed after two AZD1222 doses relative to day 0 and relative to MenACWY recipients. Conclusions about previously exposed vaccinees are limited, since just 5 or 6 AZD1222 recipients were seropositive for SARS-CoV-2 at baseline. CD4 TCRs associated with the vaccine covered the entire spike protein, and the dominant responses were in regions 160-218 and 743-854. Because no day 14 peak-response samples were available, the repertoires could be characterized only after the peak T cell response. The 56-69-year group was small, and its depth increase did not reach significance, likely because of low power. Nearly half of unique spike-specific TCRs reportedly recognized epitopes outside regions mutated in the B.1.351 and B.1.1.7 variants.

The time point label on this specimen signifies: baseline before first vaccination. Vaccinee samples were obtained from the UK trials COV001 and COV002, which included a single-blind randomized controlled phase 2/3 trial of AZD1222 (ChAdOx1 nCoV-19) in healthy adults. For TCRbeta chain sequencing, PBMC samples were collected from trial participants at day 0 and at day 28 after the second dose. Sample: peripheral blood, taken on day 0 of AZD1222 vaccination. The sequence was collected from an adult in good health. Recombination connected TRBV5-1 to TRBJ1-1; no D gene call is confident. The DNA is TGCGCCAGCAGCTTGGGGTCTTTTGGGCGGCCCATGAACACTGAAGCTTTCTTT. Its translation is CASSLGSFGRPMNTEAFF.